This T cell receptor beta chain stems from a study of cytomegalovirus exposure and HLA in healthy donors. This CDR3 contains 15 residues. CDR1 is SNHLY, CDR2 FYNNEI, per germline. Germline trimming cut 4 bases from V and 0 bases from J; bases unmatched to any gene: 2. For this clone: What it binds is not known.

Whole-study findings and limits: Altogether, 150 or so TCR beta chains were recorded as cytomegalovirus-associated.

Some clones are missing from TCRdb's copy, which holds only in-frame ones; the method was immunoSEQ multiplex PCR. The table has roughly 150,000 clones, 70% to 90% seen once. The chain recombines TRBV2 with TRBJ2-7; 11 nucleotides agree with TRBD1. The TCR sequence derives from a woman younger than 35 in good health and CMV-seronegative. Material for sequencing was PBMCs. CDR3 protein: CASSVGTGGSYEQYF. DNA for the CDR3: TGTGCCAGCAGTGTTGGGACAGGGGGCTCCTACGAGCAGTACTTC.